Listed below are T cell receptor beta chains from one sample, sequenced in a study of T cell responses to AZD1222 COVID-19 vaccine. The table came from immunoSEQ multiplex PCR; TCRdb's copy has only in-frame clones and leaves some out. Of over 70,000 clones listed, roughly 80% were seen once; the top ten hold 27%. The sequencing used peripheral blood, collected 28 days after the second dose of the MenACWY control vaccine. The receptors were gathered from an adult who received the MenACWY meningococcal vaccine as a control. Both conserved end residues are part of each CDR3. A D gene is named only where the DNA matches it firmly. The size field is filled for only some rows; it gives once, few, many or a size class.

>TRBV4-2|17|-|once|TRBJ1-4
TGTGCCAGCAGCCAAGATCCTGACCGGGAATATAATGAAAAACTGTTTTTT
CASSQDPDREYNEKLFF
>TRBV18|15|TRBD1|few|TRBJ2-1
TGTGCCAGCTCCCCCGGACAGGGGGCCTACAATGAGCAGTTCTTC
CASSPGQGAYNEQFF
>TRBV5-1|15|TRBD1|-|TRBJ1-4
TGCGCCAGCAGCTCGGGACAGGGGAAGAGGGAAAAACTGTTTTTT
CASSSGQGKREKLFF
>TRBV7-3|17|TRBD1|once|TRBJ1-5
TGTGCCAGCCCCCCCGGGACAGGGGGCGATAGCAATCAGCCCCAGCATTTT
CASPPGTGGDSNQPQHF
>TRBV5-6|15|-|-|TRBJ1-4
TGTGCCAGCAGCCGTCCGGGCCCGATGAGTGAAAAACTGTTTTTT
CASSRPGPMSEKLFF
>TRBV5-4|15|TRBD1|-|TRBJ2-5
TGTGCCAGCAGCTTTAGGGGGCAAATTCAAGAGACCCAGTACTTC
CASSFRGQIQETQYF
>TRBV28|15|TRBD1|-|TRBJ1-5
TGTGCCAGCAGTTTATTGGACAGGGCCCAACAGCCCCAGCATTTT
CASSLLDRAQQPQHF
>TRBV5-6|14|TRBD1|-|TRBJ1-1
TGTGCCAGCAGCATCACGGACAGGGTGACTGAAGCTTTCTTT
CASSITDRVTEAFF
>TRBV7-2|13|-|-|TRBJ2-7
TGTGCCAGCAGCCTCTCTCCAGGGGATGGCCAGTACTTC
CASSLSPGDGQYF
>TRBV6-2/TRBV6-3|13|-|once|TRBJ2-2
TGTGCCAGCAGTTACGGGCACACCGGGGAGCTGTTTTTT
CASSYGHTGELFF